This TCR beta chain stems from a study of T cell responses to AZD1222 COVID-19 vaccine. Overall study: Second doses were pooled across both intervals (about 4 or about 12 weeks).

In regard to this clone: Its antigen is currently unknown.

Study outcomes and limitations: Within unmutated variant regions lay the reported targets of nearly half of spike-specific TCRs. Vaccine-associated CD4 TCRs spanned spike, dominant at 160-218 and 743-854.

TCRdb's table, derived via immunoSEQ multiplex PCR, lists solely in-frame clones and lacks some. This table holds about 140,000 clones, over 85% found once. The sequence derives from an adult in good health. This material consisted of peripheral blood, taken on day 0 of AZD1222 vaccination.

CDR3 sequence reads: CASSLGTYNLNTEAFF. Here the CDR3 DNA reads TGTGCCAGCAGCCTCGGGACATATAATTTGAACACTGAAGCTTTCTTT. The rearrangement joins TRBV7-9 to TRBJ1-1; D perhaps matches TRBD1 (6 bases). CDR3 length: 16 residues. From germline, CDR1 is SEHNR and CDR2 FQNEAQ (reference sequence). The V and J ends lost 5 bases and 0 bases respectively, with 16 bases between them.